A selection of T cell receptor beta chains follows, all from one sample in a study of Tregs in tolerant kidney transplant recipients. Repertoires were generated with immunoSEQ multiplex PCR, while TCRdb's copy carries only in-frame clones and drops some. The sample contains about 77,000 clones, 95% to 98% of which appear only once. Sequenced material: CD4+ T cells from blood, taken before the transplant. The receptor source for this set is a human donor who received a combined kidney and bone marrow transplant. Both conserved end residues are part of each CDR3. Fields, in order: clone size, D gene, V gene, J gene, CDR3 DNA, CDR3 protein. A D gene is named only where the DNA matches it firmly. Size is stated for part of the rows, as once, few or many counts, or as a class when the clone is expanded.

NA,TRBD1,TRBV10-3,TRBJ2-7,TGTGCCATCAAACGGGACAGGGGGACCTACGAGCAGTACTTC,CAIKRDRGTYEQYF
NA,NA,TRBV11-1,TRBJ1-1,TGTGCCAGCCGACACGGGACAGAAGCTTTCTTT,CASRHGTEAFF
NA,TRBD1,TRBV19,TRBJ1-4,TGTGCCAGTAGTATTCGGACAGGGTTTGAAAAACTGTTTTTT,CASSIRTGFEKLFF
NA,NA,TRBV6-4,TRBJ2-3,TGTGCCAGCAGTGAATCCGGCACAGATACGCAGTATTTT,CASSESGTDTQYF
once,NA,TRBV7-3,TRBJ1-3,TGTGCCAGCCCCTTCCCGTCAGGGCTTGGAAACACCATATATTTT,CASPFPSGLGNTIYF
NA,TRBD2,TRBV15,TRBJ2-1,TGTGCCACCAGCAGCCCCGGACTAGCGGGAGAACCGAGCAGGTCCTACAATGAGCAGTTCTTC,CATSSPGLAGEPSRSYNEQFF
NA,TRBD2,TRBV10-3,TRBJ2-1,TGTGCCATCAGTCGGGGGGTCTTATACAATGAGCAGTTCTTC,CAISRGVLYNEQFF
NA,NA,TRBV19,TRBJ2-2,TGTGCCAGTAGTATCGGACAGAACACCGGGGAGCTGTTTTTT,CASSIGQNTGELFF
NA,TRBD2,TRBV29-1,TRBJ2-5,TGCAGCGTTGAAGGTTGGATGGGGAGCGGGGTCCAAGAGACCCAGTACTTC,CSVEGWMGSGVQETQYF
NA,NA,TRBV4-2,TRBJ1-5,TGTGCCAGCAGCCCCGGGGGGACGAATCAGCCCCAGCATTTT,CASSPGGTNQPQHF
NA,NA,TRBV7-2,TRBJ2-7,TGTGCCAGCAGCTTACGGACAGTACACTACGAGCAGTACTTC,CASSLRTVHYEQYF
NA,TRBD1,TRBV27,TRBJ2-7,TGTGCCAGCAGTCCCAGAGAGAGGGGGCAGGGGCAGTACTTC,CASSPRERGQGQYF
NA,TRBD2,TRBV7-2,TRBJ2-7,TGTGCCAGCAACACGGGACTAGCTCCCTACGAGCAGTACTTC,CASNTGLAPYEQYF
NA,NA,TRBV18,TRBJ2-1,TGTGCCAGCTCAGGACAGACCTACAATGAGCAGTTCTTC,CASSGQTYNEQFF
NA,NA,TRBV11-2,TRBJ2-5,TGTGCCAGCAGCCTAGGGGCTGACGGAGAGACCCAGTACTTC,CASSLGADGETQYF
NA,NA,TRBV7-9,TRBJ1-2,TGTGCCAGCAGCTTAGCGGCACAGCCTTATCAGGGCTACACCTTC,CASSLAAQPYQGYTF
NA,TRBD2,TRBV30,TRBJ2-3,TGTGCCTGGACCCACGGTCGGGAGGACACAGATACGCAGTATTTT,CAWTHGREDTDTQYF
NA,TRBD2,TRBV9,TRBJ2-5,TGTGCCAGCAGCGTAGGCCTAGCGGGGGAGGCGTACCAAGAGACCCAGTACTTC,CASSVGLAGEAYQETQYF
NA,TRBD2,TRBV29-1,TRBJ2-1,TGCAGCACCTTGGGGGAGGGGAGCTCCTACAATGAGCAGTTCTTC,CSTLGEGSSYNEQFF
NA,TRBD2,TRBV5-4,TRBJ2-7,TGTGCCAGCAGCTTGAGAGCGGGATCAGGATACGAGCAGTACTTC,CASSLRAGSGYEQYF
NA,TRBD2,TRBV2,TRBJ2-5,TGTGCCAGCAGTGTTACACGGGGGGGCGGGGAGACCCAGTACTTC,CASSVTRGGGETQYF
once,TRBD1,TRBV5-6,TRBJ2-7,TGTGCCAGCAGCTGGACAGGGGCCCTATACGAGCAGTACTTC,CASSWTGALYEQYF
NA,TRBD1,TRBV6-5,TRBJ1-1,TGTGCCAGCAGCCGAACAGGGGACACTGAAGCTTTCTTT,CASSRTGDTEAFF
NA,NA,TRBV2,TRBJ2-7,TGTGCCAGTCGGAAGGAGGGATGGAGCGAGCAGTACTTC,CASRKEGWSEQYF
once,NA,TRBV4-2,TRBJ2-5,TGTGCCAGCAGCCGGTCGGCGGGAAATCAAGAGACCCAGTACTTC,CASSRSAGNQETQYF
NA,TRBD1,TRBV4-1,TRBJ1-4,TGCGCCAGCAGCATTGGACAGGTTAATGAAAAACTGTTTTTT,CASSIGQVNEKLFF
NA,NA,TRBV2,TRBJ1-4,TGTGCCAGCAGGTACAGGGTAGGACGGTTTTTT,CASRYRVGRFF
NA,NA,TRBV5-1,TRBJ2-1,TGCGCCAGCAGCTTGGGCCAGGTTATGGATTACAATGAGCAGTTCTTC,CASSLGQVMDYNEQFF
NA,NA,TRBV18,TRBJ2-2,TGTGCCAGCTCACGATCGGGAAGCGGAGCGAACACCGGGGAGCTGTTTTTT,CASSRSGSGANTGELFF
NA,NA,TRBV19,TRBJ1-5,TGTGCCAGTAAAGGGGTGGGGAATAGCAATCAGCCCCAGCATTTT,CASKGVGNSNQPQHF
NA,NA,TRBV5-1,TRBJ2-2,TGCGCCAGCAGCTTGGAAGGGAGTGGCACCGGGGAGCTGTTTTTT,CASSLEGSGTGELFF
NA,NA,TRBV9,TRBJ1-6,TGTGCCAGCAGCTTGGGGGGTTCTCTAGGATATAATTCACCCCTCCACTTT,CASSLGGSLGYNSPLHF
NA,TRBD1,TRBV4-3,TRBJ2-7,TGCGCCAGCAGCCAAGTGGCCAGGGGGCCGTACGAGCAGTACTTC,CASSQVARGPYEQYF
NA,TRBD2,TRBV5-1,TRBJ2-3,TGCGCCACCACGACTAGCGGGTACACAGATACGCAGTATTTT,CATTTSGYTDTQYF
NA,NA,TRBV11-3,TRBJ2-1,TGTGCCTCATGTCGAGGGAGGAGTGTCAATGAGCAGTTCTTC,CASCRGRSVNEQFF
NA,NA,TRBV18,TRBJ2-5,TGTGCCAGCTCAAATATCGTGCAAGAGACCCAGTACTTC,CASSNIVQETQYF
NA,NA,TRBV19,TRBJ1-1,TGTGCCAGTAGTAGGGGACAAAACACTGAAGCTTTCTTT,CASSRGQNTEAFF
NA,TRBD2,TRBV2,TRBJ2-5,TGTGCCAGCAGTTTACGGAGGACTAGCGGGGGGGAGACCCAGTACTTC,CASSLRRTSGGETQYF
NA,NA,TRBV4-3,TRBJ1-3,TGCGCCAGCAGCCAAGGACACGCTGGAAACACCATATATTTT,CASSQGHAGNTIYF
NA,NA,TRBV28,TRBJ1-5,TGTGCCAGCAGTTTATTACGGGGTCAGCCCCAGCATTTT,CASSLLRGQPQHF
NA,TRBD1,TRBV20-1,TRBJ1-6,TGCAGTGCGCTAGGGGGCAGGACCCTCCACTTT,CSALGGRTLHF
NA,NA,TRBV5-1,TRBJ2-1,TGCGCCAGCAGCTTGGGTGGGGCGAAGAATGAGCAGTTCTTC,CASSLGGAKNEQFF
NA,TRBD2,TRBV11-3,TRBJ2-5,TGTGCCAGCAGCTCCCCGCGGGAGGTCGGTGAGACCCAGTACTTC,CASSSPREVGETQYF
NA,NA,TRBV14,TRBJ1-2,TGTGCCAGCAGCCAGGGAGCTAACTATGGCTACACCTTC,CASSQGANYGYTF
once,NA,TRBV15,TRBJ2-5,TGTGCCACCAGTCCTCTCGGACAGCAAGAGACCCAGTACTTC,CATSPLGQQETQYF
NA,TRBD1,TRBV30,TRBJ1-4,TGTGCCTGGAGGGACAGGCTTGCTAATGAAAAACTGTTTTTT,CAWRDRLANEKLFF
once,NA,TRBV4-2,TRBJ1-1,TGTGCCAGCAGCCCATACGGTCAGGGCCGCCTGAACACTGAAGCTTTCTTT,CASSPYGQGRLNTEAFF
NA,NA,TRBV2,TRBJ1-1,TGTGCCAGCAAAGGGGATATTAACACTGAAGCTTTCTTT,CASKGDINTEAFF
NA,TRBD1,TRBV19,TRBJ2-2,TGTGCCAGTACGACAGGGATGAACACCGGGGAGCTGTTTTTT,CASTTGMNTGELFF
NA,NA,TRBV27,TRBJ2-2,TGTGCCAGCAGTTTCCGGCCAGGGAGGACCGGGGAGCTGTTTTTT,CASSFRPGRTGELFF
once,TRBD2,TRBV7-2,TRBJ2-7,TGTGCCAGCAGCTTAGCCCCCCTAGGAGCGGGAGTACCCTACGAGCAGTACTTC,CASSLAPLGAGVPYEQYF
NA,NA,TRBV5-1,TRBJ2-5,TGCGCCAGCAGCTTTTCCCCCGGGACCGCAGGGGGGGAGACCCAGTACTTC,CASSFSPGTAGGETQYF
NA,TRBD1,TRBV7-6,TRBJ2-1,TGTGCCAGCAGCATTACAGGGGCCACTGTCTACAATGAGCAGTTCTTC,CASSITGATVYNEQFF
NA,TRBD1,TRBV7-9,TRBJ1-4,TGTGCCAGCAGCCTACTCGCCGGGACAGGGTATGAAAAACTGTTTTTT,CASSLLAGTGYEKLFF
NA,NA,TRBV30,TRBJ2-7,TGTGCCTGGAACAACAGGGTCCACGAGCAGTACTTC,CAWNNRVHEQYF
NA,TRBD1,TRBV5-1,TRBJ1-2,TGCGCCAGCGGAACAGGGGATGGCTACACCTTC,CASGTGDGYTF
NA,NA,TRBV4-3,TRBJ2-3,TGCGCCAGCAGCCAAGTCCTCCTAATGGGCACAGATACGCAGTATTTT,CASSQVLLMGTDTQYF